The T cell receptor (beta chain) described here comes from a study of blood T cell repertoires in COVID-19. Study-wide background: Specimens from acute and convalescent COVID-19 originated in the United States, Italy and Spain.

Trimming took 1 base from V and 7 from J, leaving 14 bases between them. The CDR3 has 15 residues. The germline V gene has CDR1 LNHDA and CDR2 SQIVND (reference sequence). Authors' data handling: Estimation of nucleated cell counts relied on the amplification of reference gene primers. This table comes from immunoSEQ multiplex PCR, and its TCRdb copy is limited to in-frame clones, with some not included. V and J calls and clone size come straight from that table; D and trimming were deduced from the DNA. The sample yields approximately 70,000 clones, approximately 90% seen once. Specimen: peripheral blood. The TCR sequence derives from a woman aged 55-70 years with active COVID-19. V and J are TRBV19 and TRBJ2-1; D gene unclear. The CDR3 DNA is TGTGCCAGTAGTATAGTGGCTAGTCTTGGGAATGAGCAGTTCTTC. Its translation is CASSIVASLGNEQFF.